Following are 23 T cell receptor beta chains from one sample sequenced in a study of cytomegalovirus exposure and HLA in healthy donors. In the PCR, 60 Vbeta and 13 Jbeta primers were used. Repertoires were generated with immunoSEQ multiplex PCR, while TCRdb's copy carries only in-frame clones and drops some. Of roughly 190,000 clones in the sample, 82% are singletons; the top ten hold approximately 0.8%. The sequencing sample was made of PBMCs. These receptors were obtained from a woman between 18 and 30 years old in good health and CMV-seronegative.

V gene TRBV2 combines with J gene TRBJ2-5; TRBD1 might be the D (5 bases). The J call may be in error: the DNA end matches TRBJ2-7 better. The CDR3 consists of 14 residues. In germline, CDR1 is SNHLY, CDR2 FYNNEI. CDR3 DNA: TGTGCCAGCAGTGGGCTCTTAACAGGCTACGAGCAGTACTTC. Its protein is CASSGLLTGYEQYF.

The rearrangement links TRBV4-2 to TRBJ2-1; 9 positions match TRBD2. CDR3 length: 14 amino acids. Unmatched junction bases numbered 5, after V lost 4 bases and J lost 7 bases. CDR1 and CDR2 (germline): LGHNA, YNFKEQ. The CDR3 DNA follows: TGTGCCAGCAGCCCCTGGACTAGCGCTAATGAGCAGTTCTTC. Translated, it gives CASSPWTSANEQFF.

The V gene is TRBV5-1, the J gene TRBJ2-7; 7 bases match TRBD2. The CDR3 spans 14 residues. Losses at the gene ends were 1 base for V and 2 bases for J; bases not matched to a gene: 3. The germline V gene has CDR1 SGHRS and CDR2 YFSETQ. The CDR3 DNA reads TGCGCCAGCAGCTTGAAAGCGGGACCCTACGAGCAGTACTTC. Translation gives CASSLKAGPYEQYF.

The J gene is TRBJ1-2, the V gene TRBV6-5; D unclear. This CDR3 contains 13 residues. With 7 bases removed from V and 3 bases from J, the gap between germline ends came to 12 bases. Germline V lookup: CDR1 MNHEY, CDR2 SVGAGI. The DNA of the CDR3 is TGTGCCAGCAAGGACCAGGACTACTATGGCTACACCTTC. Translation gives CASKDQDYYGYTF.

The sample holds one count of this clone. The CDR3 sequence is CASSLSKRGLAGVRSNEQFF. CDR3 DNA sequence: TGTGCCAGCAGTTTATCCAAGAGGGGACTAGCGGGAGTCCGATCCAATGAGCAGTTCTTC. The chain joins TRBV27 to TRBJ2-1, with TRBD2 matching 14 bases. The CDR3 runs to 20 residues. After removal of 0 bases from V and 6 bases from J, the junction contained 13 bases not matched to a gene. Germline loops: CDR1 MNHEY, CDR2 SMNVEV (reference sequence).

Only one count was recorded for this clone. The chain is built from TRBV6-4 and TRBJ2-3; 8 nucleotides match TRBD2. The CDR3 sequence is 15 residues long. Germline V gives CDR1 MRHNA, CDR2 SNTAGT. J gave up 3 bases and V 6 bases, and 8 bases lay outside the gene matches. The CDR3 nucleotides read TGTGCCAGCAGGGCCGGGACTAGTGAAACAGATACGCAGTATTTT. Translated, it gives CASRAGTSETDTQYF.

CDR3 DNA: TGTGCCAGCTCACCGGACGGTGGAGGGGTTAACTATGGCTACACCTTC. Translating gives CASSPDGGGVNYGYTF. The gene calls are TRBV18 and TRBJ1-2, with a weak D call TRBD1 (5 bases). Germline V gene sequence: CDR1 KGHSH, CDR2 LQKENI. CDR3 size: 16 residues. V shed 3 bases and J shed 1 base, with 15 bases lying between them.

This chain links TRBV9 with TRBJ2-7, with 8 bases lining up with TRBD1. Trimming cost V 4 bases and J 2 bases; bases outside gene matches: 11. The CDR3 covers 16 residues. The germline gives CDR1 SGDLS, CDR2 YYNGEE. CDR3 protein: CASSPQGAAVAYEQYF. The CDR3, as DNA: TGTGCCAGCAGCCCCCAGGGGGCGGCAGTAGCCTACGAGCAGTACTTC.

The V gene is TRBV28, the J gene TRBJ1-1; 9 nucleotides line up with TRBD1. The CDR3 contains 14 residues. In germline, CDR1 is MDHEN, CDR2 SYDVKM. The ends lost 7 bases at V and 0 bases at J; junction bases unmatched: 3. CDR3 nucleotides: TGTGCCAGCAAGGGGACAGGGATGAACACTGAAGCTTTCTTT. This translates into CASKGTGMNTEAFF. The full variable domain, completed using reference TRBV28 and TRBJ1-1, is DVKVTQSSRYLVKRTGEKVFLECVQDMDHENMFWYRQDPGLGLRLIYFSYDVKMKEKGDIPEGYSVSREKKERFSLILESASTNQTSMYLCASKGTGMNTEAFFGQGTRLTVV.

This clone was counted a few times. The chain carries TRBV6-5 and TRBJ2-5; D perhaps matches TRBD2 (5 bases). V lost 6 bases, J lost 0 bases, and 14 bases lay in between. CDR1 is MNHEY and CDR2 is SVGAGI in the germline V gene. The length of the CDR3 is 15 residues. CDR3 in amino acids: CASSKLGIHQETQYF. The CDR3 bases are TGTGCCAGCAGCAAACTAGGCATCCACCAAGAGACCCAGTACTTC.

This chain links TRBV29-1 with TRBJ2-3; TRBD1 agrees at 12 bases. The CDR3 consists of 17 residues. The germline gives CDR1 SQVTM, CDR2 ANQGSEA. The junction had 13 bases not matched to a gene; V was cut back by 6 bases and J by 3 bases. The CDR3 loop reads CSVVTSGTGGRTDTQYF. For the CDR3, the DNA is TGCAGCGTAGTCACTTCCGGGACAGGGGGCAGGACAGATACGCAGTATTTT.

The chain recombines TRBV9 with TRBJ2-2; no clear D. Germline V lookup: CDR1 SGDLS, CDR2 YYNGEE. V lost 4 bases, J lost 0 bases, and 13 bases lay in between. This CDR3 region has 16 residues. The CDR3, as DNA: TGTGCCAGCAGCCCCCGGGTCGACCCGAACACCGGGGAGCTGTTTTTT. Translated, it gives CASSPRVDPNTGELFF.

The CDR3 coding sequence is TGTGCCACCCGGCGGGTGACGGGTACCGGGGAGCTGTTTTTT. It translates to CATRRVTGTGELFF. The rearrangement links TRBV6-5 to TRBJ2-2; D is possibly TRBD2 (5 bases). Trimming took 10 bases from V and 5 from J, leaving 17 bases between them. The CDR3 length is 14 residues. In germline, CDR1 is MNHEY, CDR2 SVGAGI.

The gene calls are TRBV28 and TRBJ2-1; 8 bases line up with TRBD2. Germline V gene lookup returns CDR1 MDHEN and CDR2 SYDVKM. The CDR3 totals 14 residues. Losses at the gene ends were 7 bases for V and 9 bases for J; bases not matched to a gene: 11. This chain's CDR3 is CASIRREVLREQFF. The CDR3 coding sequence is TGTGCCAGCATCCGGCGGGAGGTACTTCGTGAGCAGTTCTTC.

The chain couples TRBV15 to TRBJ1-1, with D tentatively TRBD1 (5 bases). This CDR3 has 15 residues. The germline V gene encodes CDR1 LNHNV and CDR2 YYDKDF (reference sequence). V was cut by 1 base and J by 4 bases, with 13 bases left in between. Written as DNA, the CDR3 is TGTGCCACCAGCAGAGTGTGGGGGAGGGCCACTGAAGCTTTCTTT. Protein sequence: CATSRVWGRATEAFF.

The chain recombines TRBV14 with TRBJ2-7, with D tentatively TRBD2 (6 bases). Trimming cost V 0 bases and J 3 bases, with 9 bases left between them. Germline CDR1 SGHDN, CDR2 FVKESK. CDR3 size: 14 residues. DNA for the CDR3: TGTGCCAGCAGCCAAGACAATAGCGGCTACGAGCAGTACTTC. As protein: CASSQDNSGYEQYF.

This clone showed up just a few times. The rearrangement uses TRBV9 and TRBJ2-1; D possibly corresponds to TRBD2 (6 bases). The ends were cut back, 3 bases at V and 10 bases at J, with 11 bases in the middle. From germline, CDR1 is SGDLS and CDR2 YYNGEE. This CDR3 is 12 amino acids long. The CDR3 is CASSATGGEQFF. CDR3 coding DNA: TGTGCCAGCAGCGCGACCGGGGGAGAGCAGTTCTTC. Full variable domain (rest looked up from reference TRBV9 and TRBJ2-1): DSGVTQTPKHLITATGQRVTLRCSPRSGDLSVYWYQQSLDQGLQFLIQYYNGEERAKGNILERFSAQQFPDLHSELNLSSLELGDSALYFCASSATGGEQFFGPGTRLTVL.

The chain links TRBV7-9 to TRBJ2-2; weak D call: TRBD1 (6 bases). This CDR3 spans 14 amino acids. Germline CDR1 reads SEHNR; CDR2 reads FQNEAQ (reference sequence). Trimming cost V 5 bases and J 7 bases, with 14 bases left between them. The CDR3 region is CASSPDRSGGELFF. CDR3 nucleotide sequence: TGTGCCAGCAGCCCCGACAGGAGTGGCGGGGAGCTGTTTTTT.

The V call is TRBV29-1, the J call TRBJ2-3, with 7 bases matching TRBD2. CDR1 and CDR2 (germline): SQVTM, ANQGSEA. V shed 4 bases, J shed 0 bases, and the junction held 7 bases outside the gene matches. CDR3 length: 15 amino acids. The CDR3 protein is CSVARTSASTDTQYF. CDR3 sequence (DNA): TGCAGCGTTGCACGTACTAGCGCAAGCACAGATACGCAGTATTTT.

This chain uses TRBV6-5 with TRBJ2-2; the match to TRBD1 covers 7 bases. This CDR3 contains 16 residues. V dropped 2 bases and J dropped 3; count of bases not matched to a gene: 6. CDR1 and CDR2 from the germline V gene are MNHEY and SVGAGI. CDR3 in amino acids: CASSYRTGADTGELFF. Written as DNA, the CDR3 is TGTGCCAGCAGTTACCGTACAGGGGCGGACACCGGGGAGCTGTTTTTT.

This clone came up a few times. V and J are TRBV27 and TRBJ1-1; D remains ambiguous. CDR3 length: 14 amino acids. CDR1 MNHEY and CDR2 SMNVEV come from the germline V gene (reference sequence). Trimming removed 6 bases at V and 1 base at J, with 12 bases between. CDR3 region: CASSLGPENTEAFF. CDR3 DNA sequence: TGTGCCAGCAGCCTGGGCCCCGAGAACACTGAAGCTTTCTTT.

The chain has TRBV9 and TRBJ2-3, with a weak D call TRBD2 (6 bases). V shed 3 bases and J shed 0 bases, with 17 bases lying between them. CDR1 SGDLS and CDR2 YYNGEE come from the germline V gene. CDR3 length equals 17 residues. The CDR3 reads CASSGRARDSSTDTQYF. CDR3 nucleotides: TGTGCCAGCAGCGGAAGGGCTCGGGACTCCAGCACAGATACGCAGTATTTT.

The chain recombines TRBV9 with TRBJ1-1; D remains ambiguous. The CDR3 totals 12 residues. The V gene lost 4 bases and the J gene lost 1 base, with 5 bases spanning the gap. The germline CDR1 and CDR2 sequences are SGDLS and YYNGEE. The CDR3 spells CASSNRNTEAFF. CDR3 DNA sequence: TGTGCCAGCAGCAACAGGAACACTGAAGCTTTCTTT.